Listed below are T cell receptor beta chains from one sample, sequenced in a study of control samples from healthy donors and cancer patients. Here immunoSEQ multiplex PCR was the method, and the copy in TCRdb shows in-frame clones only, minus some. This table has around 13,000 clones, about 75% appearing once. The sequencing input was formalin-fixed, paraffin-embedded tissue. The receptors come from a male donor with melanoma. Each CDR3 is given with its conserved first and last residue. D genes are given only for firm matches. Clone size, where shown, is once, few, many, or a class for clones that have expanded.

CASSQIRGAYEQYF	TGCGCCAGCAGCCAAATCCGGGGGGCCTACGAGCAGTACTTC	14	-	TRBV4-1	TRBJ2-7	TRBD2
CASSTGASSYGYTF	TGTGCCAGCAGCACCGGGGCCTCCAGCTATGGCTACACCTTC	14	-	TRBV5-4	TRBJ1-2	-
CASKGGTHNSPLHF	TGCGCCAGCAAGGGAGGAACTCATAATTCACCCCTCCACTTT	14	few	TRBV5-1	TRBJ1-6	-
CASTQTGGTEAFF	TGTGCCAGCACTCAAACGGGTGGTACTGAAGCTTTCTTT	13	-	TRBV6-5	TRBJ1-1	-
CASSSSVYGYTF	TGTGCCAGCAGCTCCTCGGTCTATGGCTACACCTTC	12	-	TRBV7-3	TRBJ1-2	-
CASRFLGSGRFYGYTF	TGTGCAAGTCGCTTCTTGGGTTCCGGGAGGTTCTATGGCTACACCTTC	16	few	TRBV12-2	TRBJ1-2	-
CASSPLPGRDGELFF	TGTGCCAGCAGCCCTCTACCCGGCCGGGACGGGGAGCTGTTTTTT	15	-	TRBV7-9	TRBJ2-2	-
CASSGPPGTYSGNTIYF	TGTGCCAGCAGTGGTCCCCCAGGAACCTACTCTGGAAACACCATATATTTT	17	-	TRBV2	TRBJ1-3	-
CASSPGFGGGTQETQYF	TGTGCCAGCAGCCCGGGGTTTGGGGGCGGAACCCAAGAGACCCAGTACTTC	17	-	TRBV7-6	TRBJ2-5	-
CASSWEAGANYGYTF	TGCGCCAGCAGCTGGGAGGCAGGGGCGAACTATGGCTACACCTTC	15	-	TRBV5-1	TRBJ1-2	-
CASSQLGLAGGHEFF	TGTGCCAGCAGTCAATTGGGACTAGCGGGGGGGCACGAGTTCTTC	15	-	TRBV6-6	TRBJ2-1	TRBD2
CACNEGISTPLHF	TGTGCCTGCAATGAGGGGATAAGTACACCCCTCCACTTT	13	-	TRBV30	TRBJ1-6	-
CASSYYDRDYSPLHF	TGTGCCAGCAGCTACTATGACAGGGATTATTCACCCCTCCACTTT	15	-	TRBV5-5	TRBJ1-6	TRBD1
CASSPPGSNQPQHF	TGTGCCAGCAGCCCCCCTGGAAGCAATCAGCCCCAGCATTTT	14	-	TRBV7-9	TRBJ1-5	-
CASSPTGIPSSSYNSPLHF	TGTGCCAGTAGTCCGACAGGGATACCGTCGAGCTCCTATAATTCACCCCTCCACTTT	19	-	TRBV19	TRBJ1-6	TRBD1
CASSLGTDYEQYF	TGTGCCAGCAGCTTGGGGACGGACTACGAGCAGTACTTC	13	medium-sized	TRBV5-4	TRBJ2-7	-
CASSYSYTQYF	TGTGCCAGCAGTTACTCGTATACGCAGTATTTT	11	-	TRBV6-6	TRBJ2-3	-
CASSRQGVYTGELFF	TGCGCCAGCAGCCGGCAGGGAGTCTACACCGGGGAGCTGTTTTTT	15	-	TRBV4-3	TRBJ2-2	-
CATQGSGTEAFF	TGTGCCACCCAGGGATCTGGCACTGAAGCTTTCTTT	12	-	TRBV24-1	TRBJ1-1	-
CSASYGGETQYF	TGCAGTGCTAGTTACGGCGGAGAGACCCAGTACTTC	12	once	TRBV20-1	TRBJ2-5	-
CASSLSAGGSGNTIYF	TGTGCCAGCAGCCTTTCGGCAGGCGGATCTGGAAACACCATATATTTT	16	few	TRBV7-6	TRBJ1-3	-
CASSFLTGWNTEAFF	TGTGCCAGCAGTTTCCTAACAGGGTGGAACACTGAAGCTTTCTTT	15	-	TRBV27	TRBJ1-1	-
CASTRQGMNTEAFF	TGTGCCAGCACCCGACAGGGCATGAACACTGAAGCTTTCTTT	14	-	TRBV25-1	TRBJ1-1	TRBD1
CASNNRVEAFF	TGTGCCAGTAATAACCGGGTTGAAGCTTTCTTT	11	-	TRBV19	TRBJ1-1	-
CASSSTGSGAYNEQFF	TGTGCCAGCAGCTCCACCGGGAGCGGGGCCTACAATGAGCAGTTCTTC	16	-	TRBV7-3	TRBJ2-1	TRBD2
CASSLRLAGAYNEQFF	TGTGCCAGCAGCTTAAGGCTTGCGGGGGCTTACAATGAGCAGTTCTTC	16	-	TRBV11-1	TRBJ2-1	-
CAWSPAGNQPQHF	TGTGCCTGGAGCCCTGCCGGGAATCAGCCCCAGCATTTT	13	-	TRBV30	TRBJ1-5	-
CASSRQNSNQPQHF	TGTGCCAGTAGTCGACAGAATTCTAATCAGCCCCAGCATTTT	14	-	TRBV19	TRBJ1-5	-
CASSPEPGQGNSPLHF	TGTGCCAGCAGTCCTGAACCGGGACAGGGAAATTCACCCCTCCACTTT	16	few	TRBV7-2	TRBJ1-6	TRBD1
CSVKLGFDEQFF	TGCAGCGTTAAGTTGGGTTTCGATGAGCAGTTCTTC	12	-	TRBV29-1	TRBJ2-1	-
CSVAGGTGTRSYGYTF	TGCAGCGTTGCCGGGGGGACAGGGACGAGAAGCTATGGCTACACCTTC	16	-	TRBV29-1	TRBJ1-2	TRBD1
CASSLGTPASRGPQYF	TGTGCCAGCAGCTTAGGGACTCCCGCCTCACGGGGGCCCCAGTACTTC	16	-	TRBV7-8	TRBJ2-5	-
CAISDEGAYNSPLHF	TGTGCCATCAGTGACGAGGGCGCCTATAATTCACCCCTCCACTTT	15	-	TRBV10-3	TRBJ1-6	-
CASSGGVQETQYF	TGTGCCAGCAGTGGGGGGGTGCAAGAGACCCAGTACTTC	13	-	TRBV12-3/TRBV12-4	TRBJ2-5	TRBD2
CASSDVGADTQYF	TGTGCCAGCAGTGATGTTGGCGCAGATACGCAGTATTTT	13	few	TRBV6-1	TRBJ2-3	-
CASSPRINYGYTF	TGTGCCAGCAGTCCCAGAATAAACTATGGCTACACCTTC	13	-	TRBV6-5	TRBJ1-2	-
CASSRAGLRRDTGELFF	TGTGCCAGCAGCCGCGCAGGGTTGAGGAGAGACACCGGGGAGCTGTTTTTT	17	-	TRBV5-8	TRBJ2-2	-
CSADNSYEQYF	TGCAGCGCCGACAACTCCTACGAGCAGTACTTC	11	-	TRBV29-1	TRBJ2-7	-
CASSRQKALYGYTF	TGTGCCAGCAGCCGACAGAAAGCCCTTTATGGCTACACCTTC	14	-	TRBV2	TRBJ1-2	-
CASSPTGQGSNEQYF	TGTGCCAGCAGCCCCACCGGACAGGGGAGCAACGAGCAGTACTTC	15	-	TRBV4-2	TRBJ2-7	TRBD1